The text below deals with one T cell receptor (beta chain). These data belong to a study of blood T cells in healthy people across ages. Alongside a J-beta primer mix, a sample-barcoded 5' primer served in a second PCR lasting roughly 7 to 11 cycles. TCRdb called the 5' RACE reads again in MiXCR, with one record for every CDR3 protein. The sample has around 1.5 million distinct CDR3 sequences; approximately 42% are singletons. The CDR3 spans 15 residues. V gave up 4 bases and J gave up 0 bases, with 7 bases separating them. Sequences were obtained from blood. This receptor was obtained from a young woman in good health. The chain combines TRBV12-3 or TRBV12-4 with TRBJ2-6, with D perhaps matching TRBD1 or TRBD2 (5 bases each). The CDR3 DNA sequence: TGTGCCAGCAGTTGGGGGATCTCTGGGGCCAACGTCCTGACTTTC. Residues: CASSWGISGANVLTF.